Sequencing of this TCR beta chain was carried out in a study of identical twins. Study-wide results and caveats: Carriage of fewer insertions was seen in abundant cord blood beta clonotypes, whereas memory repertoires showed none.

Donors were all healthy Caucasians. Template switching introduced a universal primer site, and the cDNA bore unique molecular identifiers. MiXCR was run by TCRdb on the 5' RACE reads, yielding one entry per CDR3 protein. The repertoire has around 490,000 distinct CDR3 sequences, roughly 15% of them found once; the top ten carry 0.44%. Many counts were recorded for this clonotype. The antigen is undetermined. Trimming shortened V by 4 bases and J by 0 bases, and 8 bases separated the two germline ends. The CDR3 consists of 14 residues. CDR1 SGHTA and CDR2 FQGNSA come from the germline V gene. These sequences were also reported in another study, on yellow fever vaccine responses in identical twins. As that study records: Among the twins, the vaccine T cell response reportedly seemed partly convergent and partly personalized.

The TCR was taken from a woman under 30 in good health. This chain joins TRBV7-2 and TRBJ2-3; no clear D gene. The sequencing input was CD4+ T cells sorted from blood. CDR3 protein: CASSYASSTDTQYF. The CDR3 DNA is TGTGCCAGCAGCTACGCGTCGAGCACAGATACGCAGTATTTT.